This T cell receptor (beta chain) was profiled in a study of spatial heterogeneity in lung cancer. The study's findings and limits: Follow-up blood showed ubiquitous expanded tumor TCRs less than blood at resection did.

Time point of the sample: blood at routine non-recurrence follow-up after resection. Material for sequencing was whole RNA from tumor, nontumor lung or frozen PBMC, left unsorted. CDR3 length: 17 residues. V lost 0 bases, J lost 7 bases, and 21 bases lay in between. In germline, CDR1 is MNHEY, CDR2 SVGAGI. At least ten counts were recorded for this clonotype. The antigen is not known. In the library, each TCR cDNA molecule bore its own unique molecular identifier. TCRdb re-called the 5' RACE reads through MiXCR, storing one row per CDR3 protein. Of about 36,000 distinct CDR3 sequences in the sample, over 6.5% were seen once.

The material sequenced was PBMCs, taken at follow-up. This chain uses TRBV6-5 with TRBJ1-2, with D possibly matching TRBD1 (5 bases). The clonotype comes from a male donor with early-stage non-small cell lung cancer. CDR3 loop: CASSYSSFVRGSSGYTF. CDR3 nucleotides: TGTGCCAGCAGTTACTCCTCCTTCGTAAGGGGTTCTAGTGGCTACACCTTC.